Described below is a single TCR beta chain sequence and its context. Possible read error: a much larger clone is one base away. The data stem from a study of shared clonotypes between healthy human individuals. Each donor was a Caucasian adult residing in Nashville, Tennessee. The V gene's germline CDR1 is MNHNS and CDR2 SASEGT. This CDR3 is 14 amino acids long. The deep-level immunoSEQ assay was used. Sequencing used immunoSEQ multiplex PCR; TCRdb keeps in-frame clones, though not all of them. Here the sample spans a few hundred thousand clones, 65% to 80% being singletons. The genes are TRBV6-1 and TRBJ2-5; possibly TRBD1 or TRBD2 for D (5 bases each). The TCR comes from a woman in her 40s in good health. Some clones in this sample may be carry-over from other donors' samples. The sample taken for sequencing was PBMCs. This CDR3 is CTSSSGLETYELYF. CDR3 bases: TGTACCAGCAGCTCGGGGCTGGAAACTTATGAGCTGTACTTC.